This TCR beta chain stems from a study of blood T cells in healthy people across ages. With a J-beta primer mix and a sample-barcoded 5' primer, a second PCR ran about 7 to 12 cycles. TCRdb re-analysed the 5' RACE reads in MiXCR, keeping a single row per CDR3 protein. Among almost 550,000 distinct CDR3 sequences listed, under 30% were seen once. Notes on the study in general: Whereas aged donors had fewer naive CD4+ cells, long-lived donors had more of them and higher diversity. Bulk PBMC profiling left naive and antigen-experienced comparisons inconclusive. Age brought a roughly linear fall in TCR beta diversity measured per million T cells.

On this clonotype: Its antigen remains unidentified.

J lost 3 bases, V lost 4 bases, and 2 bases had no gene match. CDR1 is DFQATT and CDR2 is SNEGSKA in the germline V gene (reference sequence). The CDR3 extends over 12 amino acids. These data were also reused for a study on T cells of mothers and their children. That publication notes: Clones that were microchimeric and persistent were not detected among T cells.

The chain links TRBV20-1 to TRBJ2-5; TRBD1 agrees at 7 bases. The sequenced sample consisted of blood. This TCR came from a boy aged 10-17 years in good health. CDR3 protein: CSATTGEETQYF. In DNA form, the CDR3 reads TGCAGTGCTACTACAGGGGAAGAGACCCAGTACTTC.